This TCR beta chain was documented in a study of CD8+CD57+ T cells in acquired aplastic anemia. Study-level background: As sequenced from healthy donors, CD4+ cells averaged about 10 million reads.

Study-wide findings and caveats: The study identified 25 to 30 CD8+ CDR3 sequences shared by patients and controls.

Genomic DNA was employed as the template in profiling TCR beta VDJ and CDR3. MiXCR was run by TCRdb on the reads, yielding one entry per CDR3 protein. The table includes about 400,000 distinct CDR3 sequences, just under 70% detected once. This clonotype was detected only a few times. Antigen unknown. Germline V CDR1 and CDR2: SQVTM, ANQGSEA. The CDR3 covers 12 residues. V dropped 6 bases and J dropped 5; count of bases not matched to a gene: 6. Sequences were obtained from sorted CD4+, CD8+, or CD8+CD57+ T cells (not recorded which) from PBMCs. J is TRBJ1-2 and V is TRBV29-1; 7 nucleotides line up with TRBD1. This clonotype originated in a human donor in good health, serving as a control. Here the CDR3 DNA reads TGCAGCGTGGAGACAGGGTCATATGGCTACACCTTC. This gives the protein CSVETGSYGYTF.